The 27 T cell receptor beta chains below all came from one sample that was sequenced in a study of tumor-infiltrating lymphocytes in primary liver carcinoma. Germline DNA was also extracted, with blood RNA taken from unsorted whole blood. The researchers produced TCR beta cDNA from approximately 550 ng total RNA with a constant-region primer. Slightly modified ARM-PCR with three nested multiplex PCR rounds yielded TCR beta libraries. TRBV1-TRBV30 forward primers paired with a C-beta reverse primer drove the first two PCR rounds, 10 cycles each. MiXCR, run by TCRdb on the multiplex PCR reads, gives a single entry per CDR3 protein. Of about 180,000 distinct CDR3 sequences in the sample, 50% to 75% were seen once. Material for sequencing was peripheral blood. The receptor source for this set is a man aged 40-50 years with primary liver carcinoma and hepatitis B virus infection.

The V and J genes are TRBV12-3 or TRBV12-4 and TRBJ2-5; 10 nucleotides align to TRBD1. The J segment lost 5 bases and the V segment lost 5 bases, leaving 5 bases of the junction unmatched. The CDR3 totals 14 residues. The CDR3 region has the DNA TGTGCCAGCAGTCCCCGGACAGGGGGGGAGACCCAGTACTTC. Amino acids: CASSPRTGGETQYF.

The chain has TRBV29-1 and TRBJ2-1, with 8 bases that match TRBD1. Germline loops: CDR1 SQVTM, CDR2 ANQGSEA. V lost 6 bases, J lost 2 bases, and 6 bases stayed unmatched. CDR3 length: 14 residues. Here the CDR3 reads CSVQTGVTYNEQFF. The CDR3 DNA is TGCAGCGTCCAGACAGGGGTTACCTACAATGAGCAGTTCTTC.

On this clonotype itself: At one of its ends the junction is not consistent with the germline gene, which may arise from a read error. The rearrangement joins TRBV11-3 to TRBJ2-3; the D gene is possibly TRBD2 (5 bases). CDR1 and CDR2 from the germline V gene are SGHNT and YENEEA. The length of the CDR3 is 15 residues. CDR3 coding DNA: TGTGCTAGCAGCTTAGAGGGAATGTCGGGAGATACGCAGTATTTT. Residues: CASSLEGMSGDTQYF.

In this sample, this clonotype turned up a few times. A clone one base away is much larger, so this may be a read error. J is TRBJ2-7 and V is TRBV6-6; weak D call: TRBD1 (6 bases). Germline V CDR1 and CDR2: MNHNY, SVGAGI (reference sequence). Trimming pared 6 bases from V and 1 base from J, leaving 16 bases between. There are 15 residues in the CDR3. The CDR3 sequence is CASRDHGTWSYEQYF. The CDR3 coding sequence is TGTGCCAGCAGGGATCACGGGACATGGTCCTACGAGCAGTACTTC.

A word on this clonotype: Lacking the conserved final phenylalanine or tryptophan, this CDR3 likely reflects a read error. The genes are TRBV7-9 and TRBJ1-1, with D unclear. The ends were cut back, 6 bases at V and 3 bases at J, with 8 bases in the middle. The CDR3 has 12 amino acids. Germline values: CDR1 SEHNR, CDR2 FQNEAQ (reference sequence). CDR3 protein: CASRDGDTEAFS. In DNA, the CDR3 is TGTGCCAGCAGGGATGGGGACACTGAAGCTTTCTCT.

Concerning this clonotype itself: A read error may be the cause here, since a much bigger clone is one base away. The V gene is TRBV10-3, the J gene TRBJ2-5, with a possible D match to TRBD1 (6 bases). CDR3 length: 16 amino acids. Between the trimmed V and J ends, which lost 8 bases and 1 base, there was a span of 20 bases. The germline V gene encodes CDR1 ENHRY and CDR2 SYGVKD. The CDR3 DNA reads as TGTGCCATCGGAACCCCGAGACAGGACCCCCAAGAGACCCAGTACTTC. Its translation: CAIGTPRQDPQETQYF.

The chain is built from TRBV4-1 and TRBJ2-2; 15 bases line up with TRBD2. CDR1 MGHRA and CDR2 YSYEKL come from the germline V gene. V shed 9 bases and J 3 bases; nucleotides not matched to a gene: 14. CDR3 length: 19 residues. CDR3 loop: CARRKGGTSGRNHTGELFF. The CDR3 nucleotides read TGCGCCAGGAGGAAGGGGGGGACTAGCGGGAGGAATCACACCGGGGAGCTGTTTTTT.

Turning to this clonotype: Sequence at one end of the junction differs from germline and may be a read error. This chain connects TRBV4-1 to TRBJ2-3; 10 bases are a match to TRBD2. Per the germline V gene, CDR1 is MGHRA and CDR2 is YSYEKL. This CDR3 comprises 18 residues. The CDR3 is CASSQERLAGVDTDTQYF. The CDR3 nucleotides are TGCGCCAGCAGTCAAGAGAGGCTAGCGGGAGTAGACACAGATACGCAGTATTTT.

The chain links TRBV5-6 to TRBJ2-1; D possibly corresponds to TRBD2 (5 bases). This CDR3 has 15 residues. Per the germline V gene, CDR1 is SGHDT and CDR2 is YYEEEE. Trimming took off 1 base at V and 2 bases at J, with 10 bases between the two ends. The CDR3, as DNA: TGTGCCAGCAGCTTGATGGACTCCACCTACAATGAGCAGTTCTTC. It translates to CASSLMDSTYNEQFF.

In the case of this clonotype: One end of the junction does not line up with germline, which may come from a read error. Here the CDR3 DNA reads TGTGTCAGCAGCTTGTTTAAATACAATGAGCAGTTCTTC. This codes for CVSSLFKYNEQFF. The chain employs TRBV11-1 and TRBJ2-1; the D is unclear. Germline loops: CDR1 SGHAT, CDR2 FQDESV (reference sequence). There are 13 residues in the CDR3.

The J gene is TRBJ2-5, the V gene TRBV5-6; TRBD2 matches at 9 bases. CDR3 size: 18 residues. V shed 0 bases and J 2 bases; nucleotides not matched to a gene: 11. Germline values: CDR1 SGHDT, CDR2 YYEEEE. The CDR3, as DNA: TGTGCCAGCAGCTTGGGGGGCGGGAGGGCCATCCCTCAAGAGACCCAGTACTTC. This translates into CASSLGGGRAIPQETQYF.

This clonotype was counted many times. DNA of the CDR3: TGTGCCAGCAGCTTAGAACCGGGACAGGGAACCGAGCAGTACTTC. Amino acid sequence: CASSLEPGQGTEQYF. The V call is TRBV11-2, the J call TRBJ2-7, with 9 bases matching TRBD1. The CDR3 contains 15 residues. V lost 0 bases to trimming and J lost 6 bases; unmatched junction nucleotides: 6. Germline CDR1 is SGHAT and CDR2 is FQNNGV.

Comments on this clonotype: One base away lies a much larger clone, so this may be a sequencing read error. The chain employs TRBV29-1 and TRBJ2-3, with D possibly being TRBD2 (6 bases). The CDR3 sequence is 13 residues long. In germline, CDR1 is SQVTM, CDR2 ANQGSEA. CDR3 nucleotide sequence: TGCAGCGTTGAGGAGGGAGGCACAGATAGGCAGTATTTT. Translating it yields CSVEEGGTDRQYF.

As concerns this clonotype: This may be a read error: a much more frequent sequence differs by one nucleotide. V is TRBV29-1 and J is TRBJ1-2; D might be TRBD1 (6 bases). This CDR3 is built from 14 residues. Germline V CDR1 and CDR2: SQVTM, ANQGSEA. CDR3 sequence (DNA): TGCTGCGTTGAAGATTTCCTAACAGGGAATGGCTACACCTTC. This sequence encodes CCVEDFLTGNGYTF.

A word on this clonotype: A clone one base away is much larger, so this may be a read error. The CDR3 DNA sequence: TGCAGCGTTGAAGACGGGACTAGCGGGGGCGGCGAGCAGTACTTC. It specifies CSVEDGTSGGGEQYF. This rearrangement joins TRBV29-1 to TRBJ2-7; 14 nucleotides match TRBD2. Germline trimming cut 0 bases from V and 6 bases from J; bases unmatched to any gene: 4. This CDR3 comprises 15 residues. Germline V lookup: CDR1 SQVTM, CDR2 ANQGSEA.

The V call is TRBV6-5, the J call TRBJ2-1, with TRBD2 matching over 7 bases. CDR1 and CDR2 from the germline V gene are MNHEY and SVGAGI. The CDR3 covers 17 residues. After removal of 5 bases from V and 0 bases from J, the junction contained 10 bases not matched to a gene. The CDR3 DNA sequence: TGTGCCAGCAGTGAGCCTCTGGGCGGGAGCTCCTACAATGAGCAGTTCTTC. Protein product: CASSEPLGGSSYNEQFF.

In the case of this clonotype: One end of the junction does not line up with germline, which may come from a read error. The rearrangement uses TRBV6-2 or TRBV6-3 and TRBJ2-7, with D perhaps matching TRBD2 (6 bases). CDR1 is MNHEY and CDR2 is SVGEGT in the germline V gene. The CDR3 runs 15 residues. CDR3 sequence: CTSTPRGGLLGEQYF. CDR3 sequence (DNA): TGTACCAGCACCCCGAGGGGAGGACTACTTGGGGAGCAGTACTTC.

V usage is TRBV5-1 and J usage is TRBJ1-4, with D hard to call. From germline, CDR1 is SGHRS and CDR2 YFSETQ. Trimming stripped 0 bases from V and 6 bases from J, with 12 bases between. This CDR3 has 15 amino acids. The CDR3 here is CASSLVRQDHEKLFF. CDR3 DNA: TGCGCCAGCAGCTTGGTACGGCAGGATCATGAAAAACTGTTTTTT.

In nucleotides, the CDR3 is TGTGCCAGCAGCTTGAATGGCGCAGGGGTGGAGACCCAGTACTTC. Protein product: CASSLNGAGVETQYF. The V and J genes are TRBV5-4 and TRBJ2-5; D possibly corresponds to TRBD1 (6 bases). The CDR3 consists of 15 residues. Per germline, CDR1 SGHNT and CDR2 YYREEE (reference sequence). Trimming removed 1 base from V and 5 bases from J, with 15 bases in between. The entire variable domain, with the rest obtained from reference TRBV5-4 and TRBJ2-5, is as follows: ETGVTQSPTHLIKTRGQQVTLRCSSQSGHNTVSWYQQALGQGPQFIFQYYREEENGRGNFPPRFSGLQFPNYSSELNVNALELDDSALYLCASSLNGAGVETQYFGPGTRLLVL.

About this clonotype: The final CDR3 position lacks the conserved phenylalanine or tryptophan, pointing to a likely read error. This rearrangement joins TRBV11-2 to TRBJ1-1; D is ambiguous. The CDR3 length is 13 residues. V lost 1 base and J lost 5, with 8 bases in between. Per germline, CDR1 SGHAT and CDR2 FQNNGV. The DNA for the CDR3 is TGTGCCAGCAGCTTAGGAGGGAATACTGAAGCTTTCATT. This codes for CASSLGGNTEAFI.

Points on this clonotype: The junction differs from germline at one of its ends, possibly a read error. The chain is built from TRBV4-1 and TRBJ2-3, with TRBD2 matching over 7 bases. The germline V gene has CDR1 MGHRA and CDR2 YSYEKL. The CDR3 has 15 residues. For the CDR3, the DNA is TGTGCCAGCGGCCGGGGTGCGGGAGAGACAGATACGCAGTATTTT. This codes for CASGRGAGETDTQYF.

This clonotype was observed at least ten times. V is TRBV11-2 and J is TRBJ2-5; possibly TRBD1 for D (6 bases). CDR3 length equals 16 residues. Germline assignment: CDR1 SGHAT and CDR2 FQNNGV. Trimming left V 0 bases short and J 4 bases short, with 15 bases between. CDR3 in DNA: TGTGCCAGCAGCTTAGAGTGGCAGGGGAGTGGAGAGACCCAGTACTTC. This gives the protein CASSLEWQGSGETQYF.

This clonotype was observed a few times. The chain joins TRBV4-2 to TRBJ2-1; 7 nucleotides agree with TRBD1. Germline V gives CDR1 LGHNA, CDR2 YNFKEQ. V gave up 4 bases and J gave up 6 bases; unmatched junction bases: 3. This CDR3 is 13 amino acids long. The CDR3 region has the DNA TGTGCCAGCAGCCCTGGGACAGTCAATGAGCAGTTCTTC. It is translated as CASSPGTVNEQFF.

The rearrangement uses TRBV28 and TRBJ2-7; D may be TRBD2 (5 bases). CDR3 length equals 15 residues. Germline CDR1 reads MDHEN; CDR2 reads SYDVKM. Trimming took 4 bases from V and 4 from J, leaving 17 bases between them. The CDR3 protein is CASSSMRPGKYEQYF. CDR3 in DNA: TGTGCCAGCAGTTCAATGCGCCCCGGGAAGTACGAGCAGTACTTC.

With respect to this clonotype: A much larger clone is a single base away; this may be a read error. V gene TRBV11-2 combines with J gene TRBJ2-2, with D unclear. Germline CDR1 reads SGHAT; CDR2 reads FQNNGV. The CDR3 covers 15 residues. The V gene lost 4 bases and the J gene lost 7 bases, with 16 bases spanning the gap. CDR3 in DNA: TGTGCCAGCAGCTCCCCCAGTCGTTCAGTCGGGGAGCTGTTTTTT. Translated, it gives CASSSPSRSVGELFF.

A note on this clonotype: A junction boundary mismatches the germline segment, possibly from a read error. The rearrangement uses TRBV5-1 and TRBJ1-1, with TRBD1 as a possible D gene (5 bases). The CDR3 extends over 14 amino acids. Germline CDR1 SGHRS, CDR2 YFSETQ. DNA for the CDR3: TGCGCCAGCAGCTTCTTGACGGGGGACGCTGAAGCTTCCTTT. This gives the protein CASSFLTGDAEASF.

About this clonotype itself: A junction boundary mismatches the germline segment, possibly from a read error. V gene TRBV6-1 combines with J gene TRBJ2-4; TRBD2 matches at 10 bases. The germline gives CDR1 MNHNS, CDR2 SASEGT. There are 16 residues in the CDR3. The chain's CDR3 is CAISEALAGAQNIQYF. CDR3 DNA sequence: TGTGCCATCAGTGAAGCTCTAGCGGGAGCGCAAAACATTCAGTACTTC.